The sequence of this T cell receptor beta chain was determined in a study of cytomegalovirus exposure and HLA in healthy donors. Germline CDR1 SEHNR, CDR2 FQNEAQ (reference sequence). This CDR3 comprises 14 residues. V dropped 4 bases and J dropped 1; count of bases not matched to a gene: 3. The PCR contained 60 Vbeta and 13 Jbeta primers. Repertoires were generated with immunoSEQ multiplex PCR, while TCRdb's copy carries only in-frame clones and drops some. Here the sample table reports 150,000 to 200,000 clones. The sequence derives from a woman aged 55-75 years in good health and CMV-seronegative. The specimen sequenced was PBMCs. The rearrangement uses TRBV7-9 and TRBJ1-2; the match to TRBD1 covers 7 bases. The CDR3 here is CASSSGQNNYGYTF. The CDR3, as DNA: TGTGCCAGCAGCTCGGGACAGAATAACTATGGCTACACCTTC.